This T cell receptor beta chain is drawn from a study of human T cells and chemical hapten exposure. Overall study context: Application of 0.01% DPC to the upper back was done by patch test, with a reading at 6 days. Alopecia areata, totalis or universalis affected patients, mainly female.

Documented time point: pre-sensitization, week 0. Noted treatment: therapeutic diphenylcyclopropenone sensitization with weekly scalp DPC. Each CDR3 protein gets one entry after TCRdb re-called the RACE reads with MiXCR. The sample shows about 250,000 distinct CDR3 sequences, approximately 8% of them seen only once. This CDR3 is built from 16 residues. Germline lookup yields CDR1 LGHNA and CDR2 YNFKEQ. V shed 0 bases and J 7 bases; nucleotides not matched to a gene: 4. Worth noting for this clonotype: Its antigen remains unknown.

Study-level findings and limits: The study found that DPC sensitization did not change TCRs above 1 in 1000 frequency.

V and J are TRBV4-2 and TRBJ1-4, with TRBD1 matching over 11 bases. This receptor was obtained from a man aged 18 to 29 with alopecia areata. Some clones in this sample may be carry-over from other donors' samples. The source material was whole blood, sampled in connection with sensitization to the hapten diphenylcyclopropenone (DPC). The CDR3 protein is CASSQDTGTGGEKLFF. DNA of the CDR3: TGTGCCAGCAGCCAAGATACCGGGACAGGGGGTGAAAAACTGTTTTTT.